This TCR beta chain stems from a study of blood T cell repertoires in COVID-19. On the study more broadly: In each case, the material was cDNA or gDNA derived from T cells, B-cell-depleted T cells, or PBMCs.

TCRdb keeps only in-frame clones here, not all; method: immunoSEQ multiplex PCR. The sample shows about 250,000 clones, approximately 83% of them seen only once. Those enrolled, adults aged roughly 18 to 100 years, came from around 25 US areas. Each participant's cohort was designated according to participant-reported clinical history. Exposed participants encountered a COVID-19 case during the 2 weeks preceding study entry. CDR3 length: 14 amino acids. V dropped 7 bases and J dropped 0 bases, with 12 bases sitting between them. CDR1 LNHDA and CDR2 SQIVND come from the germline V gene (reference sequence).

The chain uses TRBV19 and TRBJ1-1; D call uncertain. Sequencing was done on a sample of PBMCs or T cells enriched from blood (not recorded which). The sequence was collected from a woman in her thirties or forties who had been exposed to COVID-19. The CDR3 loop is CASTPSSMNTEAFF. The CDR3 region has the DNA TGTGCCAGTACGCCCAGTTCCATGAACACTGAAGCTTTCTTT.